The T cell receptor beta chain described here comes from a study of sequential checkpoint blockade in melanoma. On the study more broadly: TCRβ was sequenced from DNA of under 100 pretreatment tumors. After nivolumab or ipilimumab alone, twenty-two patients had week-13 rebiopsies.

This CDR3 comprises 15 residues. V was cut by 5 bases and J by 4 bases, with 17 bases left in between. Treatment given: randomized to nivolumab then ipilimumab (arm A) or the reverse (arm B). DNA-damaging chemotherapy had not been given to any patient beforehand. Sequencing was performed with immunoSEQ multiplex PCR; in TCRdb, only in-frame clones are kept and a portion is missing. The table records about 6,100 clones, roughly a quarter of them present only once. This sequence was found in a human donor with melanoma. The chain is built from TRBV6-7 and TRBJ2-5; D might be TRBD1 (5 bases). TRBV6-7 is labeled an ORF, and its function is uncertain. Here the sequenced sample was tumor tissue (inferred from file names), taken from a patient given nivolumab and ipilimumab in sequence. CDR3 protein: CASSEGWAGRETQYF. The CDR3 DNA reads as TGTGCCAGCAGTGAAGGGTGGGCAGGGCGAGAGACCCAGTACTTC.